The clone carrying this T cell receptor (beta chain) was seen just once. Sequenced by immunoSEQ multiplex PCR; TCRdb stores in-frame clones only, minus some. Of fewer than 25,000 clones in the sample, roughly nine tenths were seen once. The source of the sample is a study of blood T cell repertoires in COVID-19. CDR3 length: 15 residues. V was shortened by 2 bases and J by 0 bases, with 7 bases between the two germline ends. CDR1 LNHDA and CDR2 SQIVND come from the germline V gene (reference sequence). The sequencing input was peripheral blood. This chain uses TRBV19 with TRBJ2-2; TRBD2 is a possible D gene (5 bases). The sequence was collected from a man in his 70s with COVID-19, enrolled during active disease. Written as DNA, the CDR3 is TGTGCCAGTAGTATAAGACTATCGAACACCGGGGAGCTGTTTTTT. Translation gives CASSIRLSNTGELFF.